Following are 30 T cell receptor beta chains from one sample sequenced in a study of blood T cell repertoires in COVID-19. Assay used: immunoSEQ multiplex PCR; TCRdb lists only in-frame clones, some missing. The data show 200,000 to 300,000 clones, less than 90% seen once. Sequencing input: peripheral blood. The receptors derive from a man between 60 and 70 years old with acute or convalescent COVID-19.

The rearrangement links TRBV4-1 to TRBJ1-1; 10 bases fit TRBD1. After removal of 1 base from V and 6 bases from J, the junction contained 2 bases not matched to a gene. CDR1 is MGHRA and CDR2 is YSYEKL in the germline V gene. This CDR3 comprises 14 residues. The CDR3 coding sequence is TGCGCCAGCAGCCAAGGACAGGGGGCTTCTGAAGCTTTCTTT. Translating gives CASSQGQGASEAFF.

CDR3 DNA: TGTGCCAGCAGTGAATGGGACAGGTACCAAGAGACCCAGTACTTC. Translated, it gives CASSEWDRYQETQYF. The gene calls are TRBV2 and TRBJ2-5, with TRBD1 identical over 8 bases. J was trimmed by 0 bases and V by 2 bases; bases with no gene match: 2. Per the germline V gene, CDR1 is SNHLY and CDR2 is FYNNEI. The CDR3 is 15 residues long.

This chain joins TRBV28 and TRBJ1-2, with 8 bases fitting TRBD1. Trimming at V came to 3 bases and at J to 4 bases, leaving 1 base not matched to a gene. The CDR3 sequence is 13 residues long. Germline V gives CDR1 MDHEN, CDR2 SYDVKM. CDR3 coding DNA: TGTGCCAGCAGTTTTCAGGGGGCCTATGGCTACACCTTC. It codes for CASSFQGAYGYTF.

This clone was seen just once. Here the CDR3 reads CASNSYGLASGELFF. DNA for the CDR3: TGTGCCAGCAACTCATATGGACTGGCGAGTGGGGAGCTGTTTTTT. This chain connects TRBV6-5 to TRBJ2-2; TRBD2 is a possible D gene (5 bases). V shed 7 bases and J shed 8 bases, with 20 bases lying between them. The CDR3 has 15 residues. CDR1 MNHEY and CDR2 SVGAGI come from the germline V gene.

This clone showed up just once. The chain employs TRBV7-2 and TRBJ2-7; D is possibly TRBD2 (6 bases). Trimming took off 1 base at V and 2 bases at J, with 15 bases between the two ends. The CDR3 covers 16 residues. The V gene's germline CDR1 is SGHTA and CDR2 FQGNSA. DNA for the CDR3: TGTGCCAGCAGCTTAGAGGGCGGGATAGGAGCCTACGAGCAGTACTTC. This sequence encodes CASSLEGGIGAYEQYF. The full variable domain, with the rest looked up from reference TRBV7-2 and TRBJ2-7, is GAGVSQSPSNKVTEKGKDVELRCDPISGHTALYWYRQSLGQGLEFLIYFQGNSAPDKSGLPSDRFSAERTGGSVSTLTIQRTQQEDSAVYLCASSLEGGIGAYEQYFGPGTRLTVT.

The chain carries TRBV29-1 and TRBJ2-3; D may be TRBD1 (5 bases). Germline V lookup: CDR1 SQVTM, CDR2 ANQGSEA. This CDR3 contains 14 residues. With 4 bases removed from V and 2 bases from J, the gap between germline ends came to 13 bases. CDR3 sequence (DNA): TGCAGCGTTGTTAGGGGCGCGGCCACAGATACGCAGTATTTT. This encodes CSVVRGAATDTQYF.

This chain uses TRBV5-1 with TRBJ1-2; 7 bases fit TRBD1. V shed 4 bases and J 7 bases; nucleotides not matched to a gene: 10. In germline, CDR1 is SGHRS, CDR2 YFSETQ. CDR3 size: 14 residues. This chain's CDR3 is CASSTETGRAGYTF. The CDR3 nucleotides read TGCGCCAGCAGCACGGAGACAGGGCGTGCTGGCTACACCTTC.

The chain carries TRBV7-9 and TRBJ2-7, with 12 bases matching TRBD2. Germline V gives CDR1 SEHNR, CDR2 FQNEAQ (reference sequence). J lost 1 base, V lost 5 bases, and 12 bases had no gene match. The CDR3 runs to 18 residues. The CDR3 DNA follows: TGTGCCAGCAGCCCCCCCACCCTAGGACTAGCGGGGTCCTACGAGCAGTACTTC. Residues: CASSPPTLGLAGSYEQYF.

This chain links TRBV5-1 with TRBJ2-1; TRBD1 aligns across 7 bases. This CDR3 region has 13 residues. The germline V gene encodes CDR1 SGHRS and CDR2 YFSETQ. With 5 bases clipped from V and 6 bases from J, the junction kept 5 bases outside the gene matches. CDR3 DNA sequence: TGCGCCAGCAGGTTGACAGGGAGCAATGAGCAGTTCTTC. Its translation: CASRLTGSNEQFF.

The chain joins TRBV19 to TRBJ1-1; 9 bases line up with TRBD1. Per the germline V gene, CDR1 is LNHDA and CDR2 is SQIVND (reference sequence). The ends lost 3 bases at V and 0 bases at J; junction bases unmatched: 5. This CDR3 comprises 16 residues. This chain's CDR3 is CASSIVDRGVNTEAFF. CDR3 DNA sequence: TGTGCCAGTAGTATTGTCGACAGGGGGGTGAACACTGAAGCTTTCTTT.

Notes on this clone: The same CDR3 can be traced to other DNA sequences in this sample. The chain couples TRBV18 to TRBJ1-5; D uncertain. Germline V gene data show CDR1 as KGHSH and CDR2 as LQKENI. CDR3 length equals 13 residues. Trimming cost V 3 bases and J 0 bases, with 3 bases left between them. In DNA form, the CDR3 reads TGTGCCAGCTCACCCGGTAGCAATCAGCCCCAGCATTTT. Its translation: CASSPGSNQPQHF.

CDR3 sequence reads: CASAAQGAGSSPLHF. The DNA of the CDR3 is TGTGCCTCAGCAGCCCAGGGGGCGGGGAGCTCACCCCTCCACTTT. V and J are TRBV7-3 and TRBJ1-6; the match to TRBD1 covers 8 bases. Germline CDR1 is SGHTA and CDR2 is FQGTGA. V shed 11 bases and J 10 bases; nucleotides not matched to a gene: 16. The CDR3 covers 15 residues. Variable domain in full (rest from reference TRBV7-3 and TRBJ1-6): GAGVSQTPSNKVTEKGKYVELRCDPISGHTALYWYRQSLGQGPEFLIYFQGTGAADDSGLPNDRFFAVRPEGSVSTLKIQRTERGDSAVYLCASAAQGAGSSPLHFGNGTRLTVT.

This chain uses TRBV5-1 with TRBJ2-6; D gene ambiguous. CDR1 SGHRS and CDR2 YFSETQ come from the germline V gene. This CDR3 has 14 amino acids. V shed 0 bases and J shed 3 bases, with 4 bases lying between them. The CDR3 loop reads CASSLERGANVLTF. Here the CDR3 DNA reads TGCGCCAGCAGCTTGGAGCGTGGGGCCAACGTCCTGACTTTC.

The V and J genes are TRBV18 and TRBJ1-1; TRBD1 matches 9 bases. V gave up 3 bases and J gave up 0 bases; unmatched junction bases: 11. Germline values: CDR1 KGHSH, CDR2 LQKENI. The CDR3 sequence is 18 residues long. CDR3 coding DNA: TGTGCCAGCTCACCCTTAGACAGGGGGGCGGGCATGAACACTGAAGCTTTCTTT. Encoded protein: CASSPLDRGAGMNTEAFF.

This clone has a handful of counts. The chain employs TRBV2 and TRBJ1-1, with D hard to call. The length of the CDR3 is 16 residues. Looked up from germline, CDR1 is SNHLY and CDR2 is FYNNEI. Between the trimmed V and J ends, which lost 6 bases and 4 bases, there was a span of 21 bases. This chain's CDR3 is CASRRATQGLGTEAFF. DNA of the CDR3: TGTGCCAGCAGGAGGGCAACCCAAGGGTTGGGCACTGAAGCTTTCTTT.

The genes are TRBV6-4 and TRBJ2-1, with TRBD1 matching 7 bases. This CDR3 is built from 14 residues. J was trimmed by 5 bases and V by 8 bases; bases with no gene match: 9. Germline V CDR1 and CDR2: MRHNA, SNTAGT. The CDR3 sequence is CASSQWTGDNEQFF. CDR3 in DNA: TGTGCCAGCTCCCAGTGGACAGGTGACAATGAGCAGTTCTTC.

CDR3 in DNA: TGTGCCAGCAGCGACATGAGACTTAGCGGGACCCGTTCCTACAATGAGCAGTTCTTC. Translating gives CASSDMRLSGTRSYNEQFF. The gene calls are TRBV5-4 and TRBJ2-1; 8 positions agree with TRBD2. The CDR3 is 19 amino acids. J gave up 1 base and V 4 bases, and 16 bases lay outside the gene matches. Germline values: CDR1 SGHNT, CDR2 YYREEE (reference sequence).

This chain joins TRBV20-1 and TRBJ2-1, with 9 nucleotides matching TRBD2. J was trimmed by 10 bases and V by 3 bases; bases with no gene match: 7. Germline lookup yields CDR1 DFQATT and CDR2 SNEGSKA (reference sequence). The CDR3 totals 13 residues. Written as DNA, the CDR3 is TGCAGTGCTAGTGGGCGGGGGGGCCTCGAGCAGTTCTTC. Protein sequence: CSASGRGGLEQFF.

The chain is built from TRBV12-3 or TRBV12-4 and TRBJ2-1; D perhaps matches TRBD2 (5 bases). V was cut by 2 bases and J by 7 bases, with 6 bases left in between. The CDR3 spans 12 residues. CDR3 protein: CASSLTGNEQFF. The CDR3 nucleotides are TGTGCCAGCAGTTTAACGGGGAATGAGCAGTTCTTC.

The chain joins TRBV7-6 to TRBJ1-1; D might be TRBD1 (5 bases). V was trimmed by 5 bases and J by 4 bases, leaving 14 bases between them. The V gene's germline CDR1 is SGHVS and CDR2 FNYEAQ. The CDR3 has 14 residues. The CDR3 nucleotides are TGTGCCAGCAGCGCCTTAGACAGTTCCACTGAAGCTTTCTTT. Its translation is CASSALDSSTEAFF.

The chain uses TRBV10-3 and TRBJ2-7, with 11 positions matching TRBD2. The CDR3 is 14 residues long. Germline values: CDR1 ENHRY, CDR2 SYGVKD. After removal of 5 bases from V and 5 bases from J, the junction contained 5 bases not matched to a gene. CDR3 coding DNA: TGTGCCATCAGTTATACTAGCGGGAGCAACGAGCAGTACTTC. It encodes CAISYTSGSNEQYF.

The V gene is TRBV19, the J gene TRBJ2-5, with 7 bases fitting TRBD1. Germline CDR1 LNHDA, CDR2 SQIVND (reference sequence). The J segment lost 5 bases and the V segment lost 7 bases, leaving 7 bases of the junction unmatched. This CDR3 contains 13 residues. The CDR3 bases are TGTGCCAGTAATCCGACAGGGTTGGAGACCCAGTACTTC. Translated: CASNPTGLETQYF.

The chain has TRBV29-1 and TRBJ2-1; the D is unclear. The length of the CDR3 is 13 residues. The V gene's germline CDR1 is SQVTM and CDR2 ANQGSEA. V dropped 2 bases and J dropped 7 bases, with 12 bases sitting between them. CDR3 in amino acids: CSVESVEWNEQFF. The CDR3 DNA is TGCAGCGTTGAATCGGTGGAGTGGAATGAGCAGTTCTTC.

The chain couples TRBV2 to TRBJ2-5, with 12 bases identical to TRBD2. The J segment lost 4 bases and the V segment lost 2 bases, leaving 8 bases of the junction unmatched. Germline CDR1 and CDR2: SNHLY and FYNNEI. This CDR3 is built from 17 residues. The CDR3 reads CASSESLAGGPGETQYF. The CDR3 DNA reads as TGTGCCAGCAGTGAAAGTCTAGCGGGGGGGCCGGGAGAGACCCAGTACTTC. The full variable domain, with the rest looked up from reference TRBV2 and TRBJ2-5, is EPEVTQTPSHQVTQMGQEVILRCVPISNHLYFYWYRQILGQKVEFLVSFYNNEISEKSEIFDDQFSVERPDGSNFTLKIRSTKLEDSAMYFCASSESLAGGPGETQYFGPGTRLLVL.

This clone has a single count. The chain joins TRBV20-1 to TRBJ2-7; 7 bases align to TRBD2. CDR1 and CDR2 from the germline V gene are DFQATT and SNEGSKA (reference sequence). CDR3 length: 15 amino acids. The ends lost 3 bases at V and 3 bases at J; junction bases unmatched: 11. CDR3 in amino acids: CSASGIAGAVYEQYF. CDR3 coding DNA: TGCAGTGCTAGTGGGATCGCGGGAGCGGTCTACGAGCAGTACTTC.

V usage is TRBV6-2 or TRBV6-3 and J usage is TRBJ2-7, with 10 bases lining up with TRBD2. CDR3 length equals 16 residues. Germline V CDR1 and CDR2: MNHEY, SVGEGT. V shed 1 base, J shed 5 bases, and the junction held 8 bases outside the gene matches. CDR3: CASSYFWGLASNEQYF. DNA of the CDR3: TGTGCCAGCAGTTACTTTTGGGGACTAGCGAGCAACGAGCAGTACTTC.

The J gene is TRBJ2-1, the V gene TRBV7-3; 11 nucleotides line up with TRBD2. Germline loops: CDR1 SGHTA, CDR2 FQGTGA. V lost 3 bases, J lost 4 bases, and 5 bases stayed unmatched. This CDR3 region has 16 residues. CDR3 sequence reads: CASSFSGTSGYNEQFF. DNA for the CDR3: TGTGCCAGCAGCTTCTCCGGGACTAGCGGATACAATGAGCAGTTCTTC.

This chain joins TRBV6-2 or TRBV6-3 and TRBJ1-1; D gene unclear. The CDR3 is 14 residues long. Trimming shortened V by 5 bases and J by 0 bases, and 10 bases separated the two germline ends. CDR1 MNHEY and CDR2 SVGEGT come from the germline V gene. This chain's CDR3 is CASSPQYMNTEAFF. The CDR3 DNA reads TGTGCCAGCAGTCCCCAGTACATGAACACTGAAGCTTTCTTT.

The CDR3 here is CASSAPWSYEQYF. The CDR3 coding sequence is TGTGCCAGCAGCGCGCCGTGGTCCTACGAGCAGTACTTC. The rearrangement uses TRBV11-1 and TRBJ2-7, with no clear D. The CDR3 has 13 residues. V lost 5 bases and J 1 base, leaving 9 bases between the germline ends. Germline V gene data show CDR1 as SGHAT and CDR2 as FQDESV (reference sequence).

The table lists this clone with a count of one. V and J are TRBV6-5 and TRBJ2-3; perhaps TRBD1 as D (6 bases). The CDR3 consists of 14 residues. CDR1 MNHEY and CDR2 SVGAGI come from the germline V gene. V was pared by 2 bases and J by 3 bases, with 9 bases between. The CDR3 DNA reads as TGTGCCAGCAGTTACGGGGGCCGGACAGATACGCAGTATTTT. This translates into CASSYGGRTDTQYF.